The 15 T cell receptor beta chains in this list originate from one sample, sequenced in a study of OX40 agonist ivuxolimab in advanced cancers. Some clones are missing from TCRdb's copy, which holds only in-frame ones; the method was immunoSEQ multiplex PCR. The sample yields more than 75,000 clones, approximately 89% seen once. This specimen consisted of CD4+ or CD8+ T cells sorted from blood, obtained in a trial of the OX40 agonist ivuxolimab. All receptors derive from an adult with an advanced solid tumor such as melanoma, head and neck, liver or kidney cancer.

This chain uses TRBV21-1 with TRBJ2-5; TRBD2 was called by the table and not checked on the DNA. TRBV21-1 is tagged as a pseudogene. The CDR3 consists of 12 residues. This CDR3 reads CVSGSYGETQYF. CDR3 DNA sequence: TGTGTTAGCGGGAGTTACGGGGAGACCCAGTACTTC.

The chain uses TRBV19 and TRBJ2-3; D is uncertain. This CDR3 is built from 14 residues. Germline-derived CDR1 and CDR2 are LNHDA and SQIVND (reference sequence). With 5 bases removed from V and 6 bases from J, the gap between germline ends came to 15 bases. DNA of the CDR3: TGTGCCAGTAGTCCGGCGGATAGCCGGGATACGCAGTATTTT. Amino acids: CASSPADSRDTQYF.

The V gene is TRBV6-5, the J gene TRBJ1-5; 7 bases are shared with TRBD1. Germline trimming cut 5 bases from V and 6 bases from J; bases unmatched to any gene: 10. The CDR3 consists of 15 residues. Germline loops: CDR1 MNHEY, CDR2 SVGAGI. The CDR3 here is CASSGNRGGVQPQHF. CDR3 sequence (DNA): TGTGCCAGCAGTGGTAACAGGGGCGGGGTTCAGCCCCAGCATTTT.

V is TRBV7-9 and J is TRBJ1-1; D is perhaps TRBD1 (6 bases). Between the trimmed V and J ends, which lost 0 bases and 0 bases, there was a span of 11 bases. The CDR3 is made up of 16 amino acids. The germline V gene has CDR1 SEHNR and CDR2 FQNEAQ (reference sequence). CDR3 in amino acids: CASSLALTGMNTEAFF. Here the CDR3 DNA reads TGTGCCAGCAGCTTAGCATTGACAGGCATGAACACTGAAGCTTTCTTT.

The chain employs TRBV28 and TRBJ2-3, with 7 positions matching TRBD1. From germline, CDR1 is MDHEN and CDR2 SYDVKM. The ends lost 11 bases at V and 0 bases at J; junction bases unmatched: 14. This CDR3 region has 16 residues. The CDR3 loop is CASMGVGQLSTDTQYF. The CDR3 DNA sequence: TGTGCCTCGATGGGTGTGGGACAGCTTAGCACAGATACGCAGTATTTT.

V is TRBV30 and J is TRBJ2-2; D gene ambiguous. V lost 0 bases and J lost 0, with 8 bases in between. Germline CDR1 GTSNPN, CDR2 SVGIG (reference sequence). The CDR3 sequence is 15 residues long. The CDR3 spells CAWSVSGTNTGELFF. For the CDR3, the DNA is TGTGCCTGGAGTGTTTCTGGAACGAACACCGGGGAGCTGTTTTTT.

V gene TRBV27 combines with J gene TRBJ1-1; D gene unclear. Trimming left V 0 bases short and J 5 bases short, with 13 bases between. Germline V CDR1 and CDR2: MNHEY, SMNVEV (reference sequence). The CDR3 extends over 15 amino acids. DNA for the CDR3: TGTGCCAGCAGTTTATCCCCCGGGCATGGGACTGAAGCTTTCTTT. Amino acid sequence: CASSLSPGHGTEAFF.

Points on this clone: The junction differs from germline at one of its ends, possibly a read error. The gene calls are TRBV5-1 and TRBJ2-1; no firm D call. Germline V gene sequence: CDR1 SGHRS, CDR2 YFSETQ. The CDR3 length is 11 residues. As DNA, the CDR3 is TGCGCCAGCAGCTTGGATACGGAGAAGATCTTC. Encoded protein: CASSLDTEKIF.

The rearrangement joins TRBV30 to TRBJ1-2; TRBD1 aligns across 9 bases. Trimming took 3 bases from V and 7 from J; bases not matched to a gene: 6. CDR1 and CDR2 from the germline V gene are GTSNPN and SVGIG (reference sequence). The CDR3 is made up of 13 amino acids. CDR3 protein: CAWSRQGVSGYTF. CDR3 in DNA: TGTGCCTGGAGCCGACAGGGGGTCAGTGGCTACACCTTC.

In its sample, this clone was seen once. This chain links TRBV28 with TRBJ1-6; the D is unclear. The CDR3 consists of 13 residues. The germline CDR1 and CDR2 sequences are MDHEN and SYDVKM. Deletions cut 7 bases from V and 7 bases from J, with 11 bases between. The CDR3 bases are TGTGCCAGCAAACTGTCCTTAAATTCACCCCTCCACTTT. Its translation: CASKLSLNSPLHF.

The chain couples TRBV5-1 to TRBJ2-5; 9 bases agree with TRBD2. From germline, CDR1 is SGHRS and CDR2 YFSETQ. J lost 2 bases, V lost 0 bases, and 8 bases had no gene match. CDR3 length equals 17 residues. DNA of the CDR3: TGCGCCAGCAGCTTGGGGGATCTAGCGGGGACTCAAGAGACCCAGTACTTC. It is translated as CASSLGDLAGTQETQYF. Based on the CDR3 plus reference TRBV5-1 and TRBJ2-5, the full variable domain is KAGVTQTPRYLIKTRGQQVTLSCSPISGHRSVSWYQQTPGQGLQFLFEYFSETQRNKGNFPGRFSGRQFSNSRSEMNVSTLELGDSALYLCASSLGDLAGTQETQYFGPGTRLLVL.

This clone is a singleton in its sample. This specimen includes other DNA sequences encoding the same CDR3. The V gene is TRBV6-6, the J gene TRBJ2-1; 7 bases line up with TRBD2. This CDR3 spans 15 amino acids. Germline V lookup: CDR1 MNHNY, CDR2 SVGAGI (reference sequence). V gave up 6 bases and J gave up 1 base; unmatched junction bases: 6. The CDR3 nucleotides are TGTGCCAGCAGATCTAGCGGCAGTTCCTACAATGAGCAGTTCTTC. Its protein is CASRSSGSSYNEQFF.

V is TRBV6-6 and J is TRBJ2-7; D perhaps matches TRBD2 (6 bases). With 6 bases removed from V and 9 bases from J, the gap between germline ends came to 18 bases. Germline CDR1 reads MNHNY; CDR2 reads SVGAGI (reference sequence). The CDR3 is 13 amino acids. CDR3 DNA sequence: TGTGCCAGCAGGGAGACTAGATCCTCCGGGCAGTACTTC. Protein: CASRETRSSGQYF.

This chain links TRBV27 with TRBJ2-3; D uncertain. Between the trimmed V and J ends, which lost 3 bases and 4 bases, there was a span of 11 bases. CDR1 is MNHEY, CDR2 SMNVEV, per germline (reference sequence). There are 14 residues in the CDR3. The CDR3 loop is CASSFALRADTQYF. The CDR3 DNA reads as TGTGCCAGCAGTTTCGCACTTCGTGCAGATACGCAGTATTTT.

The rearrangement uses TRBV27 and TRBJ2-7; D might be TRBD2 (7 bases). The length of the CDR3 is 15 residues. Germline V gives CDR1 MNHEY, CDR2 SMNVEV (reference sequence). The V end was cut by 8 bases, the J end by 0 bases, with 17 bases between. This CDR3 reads CASSGGGGPSYEQYF. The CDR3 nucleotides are TGTGCCAGCTCGGGGGGCGGGGGCCCCTCCTACGAGCAGTACTTC.